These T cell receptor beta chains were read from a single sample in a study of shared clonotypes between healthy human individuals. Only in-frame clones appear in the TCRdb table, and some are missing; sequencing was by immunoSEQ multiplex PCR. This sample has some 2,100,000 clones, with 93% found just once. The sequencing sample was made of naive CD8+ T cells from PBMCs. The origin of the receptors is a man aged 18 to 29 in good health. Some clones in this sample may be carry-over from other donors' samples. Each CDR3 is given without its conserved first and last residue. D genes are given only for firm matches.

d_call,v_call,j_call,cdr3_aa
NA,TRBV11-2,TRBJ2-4,ASSRELAKNIQY
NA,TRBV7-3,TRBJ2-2,ASSLGAGNTGELF
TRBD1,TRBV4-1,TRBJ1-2,ASSQYNGQGYGYT
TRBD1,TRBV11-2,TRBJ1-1,ASSLGQAGNTEAF
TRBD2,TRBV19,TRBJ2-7,ASSRYGLANEQY
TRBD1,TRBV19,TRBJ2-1,ASETGGAYNEQF
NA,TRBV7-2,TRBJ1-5,ASRETGLNQPQH
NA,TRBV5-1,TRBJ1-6,ASSLTGNRDNSPLH
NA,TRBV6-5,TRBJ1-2,ASSYEPASYGYT
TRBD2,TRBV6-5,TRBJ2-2,ASSTGTSGSAELF
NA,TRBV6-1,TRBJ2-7,ASSDVGGGEQY
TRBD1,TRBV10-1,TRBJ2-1,ASSARLLRGHNEQF
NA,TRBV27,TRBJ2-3,ASSWNGRPDTQY
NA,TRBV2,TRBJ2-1,ASSEGEGLSSYNEQF
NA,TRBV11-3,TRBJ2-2,ASRISSDSNTGELF
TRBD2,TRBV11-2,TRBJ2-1,ASRLGLAGGNEQF